The 32 T cell receptor beta chains below all came from one sample that was sequenced in a study of persistence of HIV-infected CD4 T cells. The stimulus was lysate of CMV-infected fibroblasts, around 10 ug/mL. Sorting of responding CD4+ T cells relied on upregulated CD40 ligand together with CD69. This was the immunoSEQ version 4 assay in survey mode. Assay used: immunoSEQ multiplex PCR; TCRdb lists only in-frame clones, some missing. Of 15,000 to 20,000 clones in the sample, 75% to 80% were seen once. These receptors are not linked to any known antigen. The material sequenced was CD4+ T cells sorted from PBMCs after 18-hour stimulation, taken from a patient who received antiretroviral therapy. All receptors come from an adult man with HIV who was CMV-seropositive.

The chain recombines TRBV4-1 with TRBJ2-3, with TRBD1 as a possible D gene (5 bases). CDR1 and CDR2 (germline): MGHRA, YSYEKL. The CDR3 spans 17 residues. V was trimmed by 0 bases and J by 5 bases, leaving 18 bases between them. CDR3 protein: CASSQEVMGRVGDTQYF. The CDR3 DNA reads as TGCGCCAGCAGCCAAGAAGTGATGGGCAGGGTTGGAGATACGCAGTATTTT.

This clone was seen a few times. V gene TRBV3-1 (or the pseudogene TRBV3-2) combines with J gene TRBJ1-3; possibly TRBD1 for D (5 bases). Germline lookup yields CDR1 LGHDT and CDR2 YNNKEL (reference sequence). The CDR3 length is 15 residues. V lost 5 bases and J lost 0, with 11 bases in between. This CDR3 is CASSNSDTSGNTIYF. Here the CDR3 DNA reads TGTGCCAGCAGCAATTCGGACACCTCTGGAAACACCATATATTTT.

V usage is TRBV7-8 and J usage is TRBJ2-7, with D maybe TRBD2 (5 bases). Trimming removed 2 bases from V and 6 bases from J, with 8 bases in between. Germline V gives CDR1 SGHVS, CDR2 FQNEAQ. This CDR3 is 12 amino acids long. CDR3: CASSLRGVEQYF. The CDR3 nucleotides are TGTGCCAGCAGCTTACGGGGTGTCGAGCAGTACTTC.

The chain carries TRBV9 and TRBJ1-4, with TRBD1 as a possible D gene (5 bases). The V end lost 2 bases, the J end lost 3 bases, and 8 bases lay between the germline ends. Germline CDR1 is SGDLS and CDR2 is YYNGEE. This CDR3 is 14 amino acids long. The CDR3 DNA is TGTGCCAGCAGCGTGGGGCCGGCTAATGAAAAACTGTTTTTT. Encoded protein: CASSVGPANEKLFF.

The chain links TRBV18 to TRBJ2-2, with D hard to call. From germline, CDR1 is KGHSH and CDR2 LQKENI. The V end was cut by 3 bases, the J end by 0 bases, with 11 bases between. This CDR3 is built from 16 residues. CDR3 bases: TGTGCCAGCTCACCGGGTAGTGGTACGAACACCGGGGAGCTGTTTTTT. Its protein is CASSPGSGTNTGELFF.

The chain combines TRBV28 with TRBJ2-6, with D perhaps given as TRBD1 or TRBD2 (6 bases each). From germline, CDR1 is MDHEN and CDR2 SYDVKM. The CDR3 contains 18 residues. Between the trimmed V and J ends, which lost 7 bases and 2 bases, there was a span of 21 bases. The CDR3 region has the DNA TGTGCCAGCACCCACCCGTCGGGGGCGCTTGCTGGGGCCAACGTCCTGACTTTC. It is translated as CASTHPSGALAGANVLTF.

This clone has more than one count but fewer than ten. V and J are TRBV6-5 and TRBJ1-1; no reliable D call. This CDR3 is 15 amino acids long. Germline loops: CDR1 MNHEY, CDR2 SVGAGI. The V gene lost 6 bases and the J gene lost 7 bases, with 21 bases spanning the gap. The CDR3 sequence is CASRTTWEGRGEAFF. The CDR3 region has the DNA TGTGCCAGCAGGACGACGTGGGAGGGCCGAGGTGAAGCTTTCTTT.

The chain couples TRBV6-1 to TRBJ2-1; 8 bases map to TRBD2. The CDR3 runs to 14 residues. Germline-derived CDR1 and CDR2 are MNHNS and SASEGT. With 8 bases clipped from V and 5 bases from J, the junction kept 8 bases outside the gene matches. CDR3 amino acids: CASWTGGTNNEQFF. CDR3 coding DNA: TGTGCCAGCTGGACGGGGGGGACTAACAATGAGCAGTTCTTC.

This clone was seen only once. As DNA, the CDR3 is TGCAGTGCTAGTCTAGGGGGTACACACAATGAGCAGTTCTTC. Protein: CSASLGGTHNEQFF. The V call is TRBV20-1, the J call TRBJ2-1; D is perhaps TRBD1 (6 bases). V was trimmed by 3 bases and J by 5 bases, leaving 14 bases between them. This CDR3 spans 14 amino acids. Germline values: CDR1 DFQATT, CDR2 SNEGSKA (reference sequence).

The chain employs TRBV19 and TRBJ1-2; a weak D match, TRBD1 (5 bases). The CDR3 consists of 13 residues. Germline V gene lookup returns CDR1 LNHDA and CDR2 SQIVND (reference sequence). V lost 7 bases to trimming and J lost 5 bases, with 14 bases between them. DNA of the CDR3: TGTGCCAGTACCGGGAAGAGGGGATATGGCTACACCTTC. The encoded protein is CASTGKRGYGYTF.

This clone counts as medium-sized. The rearrangement uses TRBV19 and TRBJ1-6; D gene unclear. V was pared by 3 bases and J by 7 bases, with 4 bases between. CDR1 and CDR2 (germline): LNHDA, SQIVND (reference sequence). CDR3 size: 12 residues. Here the CDR3 reads CASSMVNSPLHF. CDR3 nucleotides: TGTGCCAGTAGTATGGTAAATTCACCCCTCCACTTT.

The chain joins TRBV6-1 to TRBJ1-2; D gene ambiguous. The CDR3 has 16 residues. V was clipped by 1 base and J by 4 bases, with 16 bases between them. Germline loops: CDR1 MNHNS, CDR2 SASEGT. DNA of the CDR3: TGTGCCAGCAGTGAAGAACCTTTAGGGAGAAGCTATGGCTACACCTTC. As protein: CASSEEPLGRSYGYTF.

The chain is built from TRBV4-1 and TRBJ1-3; D possibly corresponds to TRBD1 (5 bases). Trimming stripped 1 base from V and 3 bases from J, with 10 bases between. The germline CDR1 and CDR2 sequences are MGHRA and YSYEKL. This CDR3 comprises 15 residues. CDR3 in DNA: TGCGCCAGCAGCCAAGGGGACCGCGTTGGAAACACCATATATTTT. Encoded protein: CASSQGDRVGNTIYF.

V gene TRBV6-6 combines with J gene TRBJ2-2; possible D gene TRBD1, 6 bases. The CDR3 runs 15 residues. V lost 7 bases, J lost 0 bases, and 12 bases lay in between. CDR1 and CDR2 (germline): MNHNY, SVGAGI (reference sequence). In nucleotides, the CDR3 is TGTGCCAGCATCATCGGACAGACGAACACCGGGGAGCTGTTTTTT. This gives the protein CASIIGQTNTGELFF.

The chain employs TRBV5-8 and TRBJ1-5; D remains unclear. Germline-derived CDR1 and CDR2 are SGHTS and YDEGEE. The CDR3 consists of 17 residues. The V end was cut by 0 bases, the J end by 4 bases, with 17 bases between. CDR3 sequence reads: CASSLAIAGSRNQPQHF. As DNA, the CDR3 is TGTGCCAGCAGCTTGGCCATAGCTGGGAGTCGGAATCAGCCCCAGCATTTT.

The chain joins TRBV5-4 to TRBJ1-1; no definite D call. V lost 0 bases to trimming and J lost 1 base, with 7 bases between them. This CDR3 spans 14 amino acids. Per germline, CDR1 SGHNT and CDR2 YYREEE (reference sequence). The CDR3 reads CASSLGGSNTEAFF. The CDR3 coding sequence is TGTGCCAGCAGCTTGGGGGGTTCGAACACTGAAGCTTTCTTT.

The J gene is TRBJ2-6, the V gene TRBV6-4; TRBD2 matches at 9 bases. Germline CDR1 and CDR2: MRHNA and SNTAGT. The CDR3 has 18 amino acids. Germline trimming cut 7 bases from V and 0 bases from J; bases unmatched to any gene: 10. DNA for the CDR3: TGTGCCAGCACCCTCCCAATAGCGGGGGCCTCTGGGGCCAACGTCCTGACTTTC. This codes for CASTLPIAGASGANVLTF.

This clone was detected once. The chain combines TRBV19 with TRBJ2-2, with TRBD1 matching over 7 bases. The CDR3 is 15 amino acids. J lost 1 base, V lost 7 bases, and 6 bases had no gene match. Germline V CDR1 and CDR2: LNHDA, SQIVND (reference sequence). The CDR3 bases are TGTGCCAGTACCTACAGGGGAAAGAACACCGGGGAGCTGTTTTTT. It specifies CASTYRGKNTGELFF.

This clone was counted a single time. The V gene is TRBV15, the J gene TRBJ1-2; the D is unclear. The V gene's germline CDR1 is LNHNV and CDR2 YYDKDF (reference sequence). The length of the CDR3 is 13 residues. V lost 1 base and J lost 4, with 7 bases in between. For the CDR3, the DNA is TGTGCCACCAGCAGAGCCGGGCTCTATGGCTACACCTTC. Translation gives CATSRAGLYGYTF.

The rearrangement links TRBV10-1 to TRBJ1-2; 9 bases match TRBD1. Germline loops: CDR1 WNHNN, CDR2 SYGVQD (reference sequence). J lost 4 bases, V lost 7 bases, and 10 bases had no gene match. The CDR3 runs 15 residues. The CDR3 is CASTFPGTGIYGYTF. CDR3 sequence (DNA): TGCGCCAGCACCTTCCCCGGGACAGGGATCTATGGCTACACCTTC.

Here the CDR3 reads CASSLGQIMNTEAFF. CDR3 bases: TGTGCCAGTAGTTTGGGACAGATCATGAACACTGAAGCTTTCTTT. The chain recombines TRBV19 with TRBJ1-1; the match to TRBD1 covers 7 bases. Germline assignment: CDR1 LNHDA and CDR2 SQIVND (reference sequence). This CDR3 comprises 15 residues. Trimming removed 5 bases from V and 0 bases from J; junction bases left unmatched: 6.

This clone was recorded a few times. The chain is built from TRBV18 and TRBJ2-2; D is uncertain. The germline V gene has CDR1 KGHSH and CDR2 LQKENI. The CDR3 runs 12 residues. V shed 3 bases and J shed 7 bases, with 6 bases lying between them. Here the CDR3 DNA reads TGTGCCAGCTCACCCTCTAACGGGGAGCTGTTTTTT. Its protein is CASSPSNGELFF.

The chain recombines TRBV24-1 with TRBJ2-3; 9 bases are shared with TRBD2. CDR3 length: 17 amino acids. CDR1 KGHDR and CDR2 SFDVKD come from the germline V gene. The trim removed 3 bases at V and 5 bases at J, leaving 11 bases unmatched. The CDR3 DNA follows: TGTGCCACCAGTGATCTCCCGGGGAGCGGGGGGCTAGATACGCAGTATTTT. Translation: CATSDLPGSGGLDTQYF.

This clone was observed once. This sequence joins TRBV18 and TRBJ2-7; the match to TRBD1 covers 7 bases. CDR1 and CDR2 (germline): KGHSH, LQKENI. Trimming at V came to 3 bases and at J to 3 bases, leaving 17 bases not matched to a gene. This CDR3 spans 18 amino acids. The CDR3 DNA reads TGTGCCAGCTCACCTCAACGTATAAAAACAGGGGACCTCTACGAGCAGTACTTC. It encodes CASSPQRIKTGDLYEQYF.

A single count supports this clone. The V call is TRBV19, the J call TRBJ2-6; D perhaps matches TRBD2 (6 bases). V was trimmed by 3 bases and J by 0 bases, leaving 9 bases between them. The germline gives CDR1 LNHDA, CDR2 SQIVND (reference sequence). This CDR3 is 16 amino acids long. The CDR3 loop reads CASSIGTFSGANVLTF. CDR3 DNA sequence: TGTGCCAGTAGTATCGGGACTTTCTCTGGGGCCAACGTCCTGACTTTC.

The gene calls are TRBV18 and TRBJ1-1; perhaps TRBD1 as D (6 bases). Trimming removed 6 bases from V and 2 bases from J, with 13 bases in between. Germline CDR1 KGHSH, CDR2 LQKENI. CDR3 size: 14 residues. CDR3 nucleotides: TGTGCCAGCTCCCCCAGGGGCATTAACACTGAAGCTTTCTTT. As protein: CASSPRGINTEAFF.

Comment on this clone: At the DNA level, this CDR3 is encoded by other sequences in the same sample as well. This chain uses TRBV6-1 with TRBJ1-5; TRBD1 might be the D (6 bases). This CDR3 has 14 residues. The ends were cut back, 3 bases at V and 6 bases at J, with 12 bases in the middle. Germline CDR1 MNHNS, CDR2 SASEGT. DNA for the CDR3: TGTGCCAGCAGTGAGCACAGGGTGGGTCAGCCCCAGCATTTT. This sequence encodes CASSEHRVGQPQHF.

In its sample, this clone was seen a few times. This chain uses TRBV27 with TRBJ2-7; perhaps TRBD2 as D (6 bases). This CDR3 comprises 14 residues. The germline V gene has CDR1 MNHEY and CDR2 SMNVEV (reference sequence). V lost 2 bases and J 3 bases, leaving 11 bases between the germline ends. The CDR3 spells CASSLGRRDYEQYF. The CDR3, as DNA: TGTGCCAGCAGTTTAGGGCGGAGGGACTACGAGCAGTACTTC.

This chain connects TRBV19 to TRBJ1-5; TRBD1 aligns across 7 bases. This CDR3 region has 15 residues. Germline-derived CDR1 and CDR2 are LNHDA and SQIVND (reference sequence). The junction had 11 bases not matched to a gene; V was cut back by 5 bases and J by 7 bases. The CDR3 region has the DNA TGTGCCAGTAGTTTCCGACAGGGAGGTATACAGCCCCAGCATTTT. Its protein is CASSFRQGGIQPQHF.

CDR3 residues: CASSVGPDGNTIYF. CDR3 nucleotides: TGTGCCAGCAGCGTAGGGCCAGATGGAAACACCATATATTTT. This chain joins TRBV9 and TRBJ1-3, with D hard to call. This CDR3 has 14 amino acids. V was pared by 0 bases and J by 3 bases, with 7 bases between. Germline V gene lookup returns CDR1 SGDLS and CDR2 YYNGEE.

This chain joins TRBV7-9 and TRBJ2-3, with 10 bases identical to TRBD2. The CDR3 extends over 17 amino acids. Germline values: CDR1 SEHNR, CDR2 FQNEAQ (reference sequence). The V and J ends lost 3 bases and 4 bases, in that order; junction bases with no gene match: 10. CDR3 protein: CASSFRSSGGRADTQYF. In DNA, the CDR3 is TGTGCCAGCAGCTTCAGGTCTAGCGGGGGTCGAGCAGATACGCAGTATTTT.

This clone came up once. The chain has TRBV24-1 and TRBJ2-2; 8 nucleotides line up with TRBD2. The CDR3 spans 18 residues. Trimming at V came to 0 bases and at J to 0 bases, leaving 5 bases not matched to a gene. CDR1 and CDR2 (germline): KGHDR, SFDVKD. The DNA for the CDR3 is TGTGCCACCAGTGATTTGAGGCGGGGGGACGCGAACACCGGGGAGCTGTTTTTT. Protein sequence: CATSDLRRGDANTGELFF.